The clone carrying this T cell receptor beta chain was seen a few times. Its antigen is unknown. The sample originates from a study of human T cells and chemical hapten exposure. Findings and caveats of the study: PT1 expanded TCR numbers tracked positively with patch test score.

Time point specified: patch test 1, 2 weeks after DPC sensitization. The treatment denotes: therapeutic diphenylcyclopropenone sensitization with weekly scalp DPC. MiXCR, applied by TCRdb to the RACE reads, yields one record per CDR3 protein. The sample consists of about 340,000 distinct CDR3 sequences, around 7% of them appearing once. The material sequenced was whole blood, taken in connection with sensitization to the hapten diphenylcyclopropenone (DPC). This receptor was identified in a woman aged 18-35 years with alopecia areata. Some clones in this sample may be carry-over from other donors' samples.

The CDR3 reads CASSKFGQAGAFF. CDR3 nucleotides: TGTGCCAGCAGCAAATTCGGGCAGGCCGGAGCTTTCTTT. The chain combines TRBV7-3 with TRBJ1-1; D uncertain. The CDR3 consists of 13 residues. Trimming pared 5 bases from V and 10 bases from J, leaving 17 bases between. From germline, CDR1 is SGHTA and CDR2 FQGTGA.